This section outlines one T cell receptor beta chain sequence together with its context. Its target is not known. The data belong to a study of T cell responses to AZD1222 COVID-19 vaccine. For the study at large: Doses given second, at about 4 or about 12 weeks, were pooled.

The germline V gene has CDR1 LNHDA and CDR2 SQIVND (reference sequence). Unmatched junction bases numbered 4, after V lost 5 bases and J lost 5 bases. CDR3 length equals 14 residues. Clones were sequenced by immunoSEQ multiplex PCR, and TCRdb holds only the in-frame ones, with some missing. This sample has more than 95,000 clones, with around 90% found just once. Study-wide results and limits: Per reports, nearly half of all spike-specific TCRs target regions that are unmutated in variants. Donors skewed white British and female; clonal diversity was possibly underestimated.

The sequence derives from an adult in good health. This chain uses TRBV19 with TRBJ2-1; 9 nucleotides line up with TRBD2. The source material was peripheral blood, sampled on day 0 of AZD1222 vaccination. The CDR3 spells CASSAPSGNNEQFF. The CDR3 DNA sequence: TGTGCCAGTAGTGCCCCTAGCGGGAACAATGAGCAGTTCTTC.